What follows describes a single T cell receptor beta chain. What it recognizes is unknown. Building of the TCR beta libraries involved iRepertoire HTBI primers and Arm-PCR of CDR3 regions. TCRdb analysed the multiplex PCR reads with MiXCR anew, one entry per CDR3 protein. This sample has around 460,000 distinct CDR3 sequences, with less than 15% found just once. The source of the sample is a study of regulatory T cells in long-lasting Graves disease. Study as a whole: Graves' patients, diagnosed recently, had received antithyroid drugs under 3 months. Study-level points and caveats: Persistent disease preferred TRBV28, TRBJ1-2 and TRBJ2-5.

V shed 7 bases and J shed 6 bases, with 19 bases lying between them. From germline, CDR1 is SGHRS and CDR2 YFSETQ. This CDR3 has 14 amino acids. The time point denotes: newly diagnosed GD, antithyroid drugs for less than 3 months. Extracted RNA from PBMCs served as the source of the TCR library. This sample also belongs to another study, concerning T cells in Graves' hyperthyroidism and ophthalmopathy. Turning to that study: The TCR CDR3 first-round RT-PCR relied on the HTBI primer set.

Here the sequenced sample was peripheral blood mononuclear cells (PBMCs), taken at new diagnosis, from a patient treated with antithyroid drugs. This clonotype was obtained from a woman between 45 and 65 years old with Graves disease. The gene calls are TRBV5-1 and TRBJ1-2; D ambiguous. CDR3 amino acids: CASRGLAGADGYTF. The CDR3 DNA reads TGCGCCAGCCGCGGTCTGGCGGGAGCGGATGGCTACACCTTC.